The present entry profiles one T cell receptor (beta chain) with its context. This clonotype has a count of ten or more. There is no known antigen for this receptor. Nothing much larger sits one base from this clone, and base qualities are not available. This sample is part of a study of T cells in Graves' hyperthyroidism and ophthalmopathy (dated by TCRdb to between 2017 and 2020). Regarding the complete study: A discovery cohort of about a hundred patients, 43 with Graves' ophthalmopathy and under 60 with stable Graves' hyperthyroidism, was used to find distinguishing TCR V-J signatures. Prospective prediction of ophthalmopathy was tested in an independent validation cohort of 18 to 20 hyperthyroidism patients and 17 patients who later progressed to ophthalmopathy. The roughly 90 discovery patients were divided at random into training and test sets in a 7:3 ratio. Thyroid tissue and blood T-cell repertoires from six or seven Graves' hyperthyroidism patients were also compared in the study. Once sampling was done, hyperthyroidism patients were given methimazole at a starting dose of 30 mg daily, whereas ophthalmopathy patients were given high-dose intravenous methylprednisolone. TCR Vbeta CDR3 sequencing of approximately 140 peripheral blood samples (43 ophthalmopathy, some 75 hyperthyroidism and approximately 17 progressor patients) is reported in the paper.

TCR beta CDR3 regions were amplified from RNA transcripts. A first-round RT-PCR of the TCR CDR3 used the HTBI primer set with the Qiagen OneStep RT-PCR kit. The libraries were constructed in a second round of multiplex PCR and then size-selected and purified. Paired-end sequencing of the libraries was performed with 100 bp reads on an Illumina HiSeq2000. As for the original processing: SOAPnuke was used to process the raw data, removing reads that contained adapters or uncalled bases, had a mean Phred below 15, or lacked an exact match to the constant primer or identifier. COPE v1.2.5 was used to merge high-quality paired reads, and clonotypes were defined as unique nucleotide sequences. Clonotypes were aligned to IMGT TRBV, TRBD and TRBJ reference segments using MiTCR v1.1. The analysis was restricted to V-J combinations with a frequency above 0.0001, which together covered over 99% of the repertoires. A TCS score was defined as the ratio of F50 (clonal expansion) to E x V (chaos), with BLOSUM62-based TCRdist applied between CDR3 peptides within each V-J. Welch's t-statistics and random forest reduced 450 to 600 V-J features to roughly 13, which were used in a naive Bayes classifier (R e1071). The similarity between thyroid and blood repertoires was quantified using the Morisita-Horn index. The raw public reads went through TCRdb reprocessing: fastp at Q25, MiXCR clone calling, in-frame beta chains kept. Each entry is one CDR3 protein sequence, shown with its most common DNA and genes. These V and J calls rely on TCRdb rather than the paper's analysis. The sample data list 450,000 to 700,000 distinct CDR3 sequences, and 35% to 55% of these were observed just once. Of the sample, over 15% falls within the top ten clones.

Broad study findings and their caveats: A 13 V-J signature model separated ophthalmopathy from stable hyperthyroidism, with roughly 88% sensitivity and 81.08% specificity in cross-validation and 80%/75% in testing. Most expanded thyroid clonotypes (frequency above 0.001) were also detected in blood, suggesting blood repertoires may reflect thyroid immune responses. No statistical method was used to set the sample size in advance, and investigators knew the group allocation. In validation, the model predicted progression to ophthalmopathy with roughly 66% sensitivity and around 72% specificity, a median of approximately 6.7 months before onset.

The CDR3 numbers 14 residues from cysteine through phenylalanine. Only the CDR3 portion is preserved as DNA: 42 bases, with reading frame beginning at the first base. CDR1 and CDR2, looked up from the germline V gene (reference sequence), are DFQATT and SNEGSKA. At the junction V is shortened by 3 bases and J by 3 bases, with 11 bases in between. Patients with uncontrolled infections, other autoimmune diseases, pregnancy or lactation were excluded. Diagnoses were established on the basis of clinical symptoms, serum thyroxine and TRAb, thyroid ultrasound, and orbital computed tomography. Total RNA was extracted with Trizol reagent, and quality was checked on an Agilent 2100 Bioanalyzer.

The chain employs TRBV20-1 and TRBJ1-4; no D segment can be confidently identified. The sample consisted of peripheral blood or thyroid tissue (not recorded which). This receptor was obtained from an adult woman with Graves' disease, either hyperthyroidism or ophthalmopathy (not recorded which). The CDR3 protein: CSARRTESNEKLFF. The bases are TGCAGTGCTAGGAGGACGGAATCTAATGAAAAACTGTTTTTT.